This TCR beta chain was observed in a study of PD-1 blockade in mismatch repair-deficient tumors. Sequencing used immunoSEQ multiplex PCR; TCRdb keeps in-frame clones, though not all of them. The sample lists around 100,000 clones, 82% occurring once. There are 15 residues in the CDR3. V lost 1 base to trimming and J lost 5 bases, with 13 bases between them. Germline V gives CDR1 SGDLS, CDR2 YYNGEE. This sequence originates from an adult with mismatch repair-deficient cancer. The chain carries TRBV9 and TRBJ2-1; a weak D match, TRBD2 (5 bases). Sequences were derived from peripheral blood, sampled approximately 8 months after starting pembrolizumab. Here the CDR3 reads CASSVNPGSDNEQFF. The CDR3 DNA reads as TGTGCCAGCAGCGTAAACCCAGGTAGCGACAATGAGCAGTTCTTC. Filled out from reference TRBV9 and TRBJ2-1, the complete variable domain reads DSGVTQTPKHLITATGQRVTLRCSPRSGDLSVYWYQQSLDQGLQFLIQYYNGEERAKGNILERFSAQQFPDLHSELNLSSLELGDSALYFCASSVNPGSDNEQFFGPGTRLTVL.